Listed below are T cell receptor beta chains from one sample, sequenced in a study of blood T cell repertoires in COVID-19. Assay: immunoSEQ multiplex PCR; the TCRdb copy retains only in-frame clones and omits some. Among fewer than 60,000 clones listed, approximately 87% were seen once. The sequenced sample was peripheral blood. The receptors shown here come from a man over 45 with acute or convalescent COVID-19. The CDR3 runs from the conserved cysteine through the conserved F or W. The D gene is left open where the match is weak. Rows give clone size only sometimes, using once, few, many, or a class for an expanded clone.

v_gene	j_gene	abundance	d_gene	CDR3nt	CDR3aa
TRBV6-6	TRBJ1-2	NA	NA	TGTGCCAGCAGTACCCCCGGGGTATTGAACTATGGCTACACCTTC	CASSTPGVLNYGYTF
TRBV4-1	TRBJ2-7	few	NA	TGCGCCAGCAGCCCCGGGGGCTCCTACGAGCAGTACTTC	CASSPGGSYEQYF
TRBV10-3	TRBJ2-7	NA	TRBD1	TGTGCCATCAGGGGGAGGACAGGGAATTCCTACGAGCAGTACTTC	CAIRGRTGNSYEQYF
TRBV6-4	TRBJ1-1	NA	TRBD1	TGTGCCAGCAGTGAGGGGGACAGGGCACTGAACACTGAAGCTTTCTTT	CASSEGDRALNTEAFF
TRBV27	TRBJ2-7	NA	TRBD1	TGTGCCAGCAGTCGCCAAATTGTACCGGGACAGGGGGAGTTGGAGCAGTACTTC	CASSRQIVPGQGELEQYF
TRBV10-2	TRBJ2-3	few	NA	TGCGCCAGCAGTGACATAGCGGAGAGCACAGATACGCAGTATTTT	CASSDIAESTDTQYF
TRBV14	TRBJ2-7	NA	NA	TGTGCCAGCAGGGGAACAGGGTTCTACGAGCAGTACTTC	CASRGTGFYEQYF
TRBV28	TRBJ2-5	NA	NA	TGTGCCAGCACCAGAGGGGGGGCCTCAGAGACCCAGTACTTC	CASTRGGASETQYF
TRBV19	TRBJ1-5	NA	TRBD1	TGTGCCAGTAGTACCGGGACAGGTAGCAATCAGCCCCAGCATTTT	CASSTGTGSNQPQHF
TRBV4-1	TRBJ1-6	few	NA	TGCGCCAGCAGCCAAGTTGGGAGTAGCTCCTATAATTCACCCCTCCACTTT	CASSQVGSSSYNSPLHF
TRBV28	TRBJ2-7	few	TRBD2	TGTGCCAGCAGTGGGACTAGCGGGAGTGTTTACGAGCAGTACTTC	CASSGTSGSVYEQYF
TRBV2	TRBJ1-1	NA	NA	TGTGCCAGCAGTGAATTCAGGAACACTGAAGCTTTCTTT	CASSEFRNTEAFF
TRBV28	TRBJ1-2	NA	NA	TGTGCCAGCAGTTACAGTGGTGGCTACACCTTC	CASSYSGGYTF
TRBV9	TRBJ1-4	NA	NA	TGTGCCAGCAGCTCGTCGACAGGTTCTAATGAAAAACTGTTTTTT	CASSSSTGSNEKLFF
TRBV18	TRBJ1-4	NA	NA	TGTGCCAGCTCACCACAAAGCGCTTTTGGGGGGAATGAAAAACTGTTTTTT	CASSPQSAFGGNEKLFF
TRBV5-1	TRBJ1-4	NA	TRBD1	TGCGCCAGCAGCGAAGGTGGGTCAGGGGGCAGAGAAAAACTGTTTTTT	CASSEGGSGGREKLFF
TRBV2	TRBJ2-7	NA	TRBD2	TGTGCCAGCAGCGCAGGTCAGGGACTAGCGGGGCGCTACGAGCAGTACTTC	CASSAGQGLAGRYEQYF
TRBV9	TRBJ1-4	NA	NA	TGTGCCAGCAGCGAACAGGACACGAGAAGTGAAAAACTGTTTTTT	CASSEQDTRSEKLFF
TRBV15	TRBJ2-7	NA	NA	TGTGCCACCAGCAGAGATAGAGAGGGTCCGGTCGAGCAGTACTTC	CATSRDREGPVEQYF
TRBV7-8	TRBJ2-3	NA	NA	TGTGCCAGCAGCTTAGCCGGAGCCTCGACAGATACGCAGTATTTT	CASSLAGASTDTQYF
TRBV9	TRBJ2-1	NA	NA	TGTGCCAGCAGCAGGGGGGGAAGCTCCTACAATGAGCAGTTCTTC	CASSRGGSSYNEQFF